The 5 T cell receptor beta chains presented below share a single source sample, sequenced in a study of blood T cell repertoires in COVID-19. Produced via immunoSEQ multiplex PCR; TCRdb's table is partial and in-frame only. The profile shows under 300,000 clones, roughly 85% of them singletons. Sequenced input: peripheral blood. These receptors all come from a woman aged 65 to 85 with acute or convalescent COVID-19.

V is TRBV7-6 and J is TRBJ1-6, with 7 bases that match TRBD1. This CDR3 is 15 amino acids long. The V gene end was trimmed by 5 bases and the J gene end by 7 bases; junction bases not matched to a gene: 8. In germline, CDR1 is SGHVS, CDR2 FNYEAQ. DNA of the CDR3: TGTGCCAGCAGCCCTAATTCAGGGGGGAATTCACCCCTCCACTTT. It is translated as CASSPNSGGNSPLHF.

The chain combines TRBV4-1 with TRBJ2-7, with D perhaps TRBD1 (5 bases). Germline loops: CDR1 MGHRA, CDR2 YSYEKL. This CDR3 region has 14 residues. The V gene lost 7 bases and the J gene lost 0 bases, with 13 bases spanning the gap. The CDR3 here is CASTTTVSSYEQYF. Written as DNA, the CDR3 is TGCGCCAGCACCACGACAGTCAGCTCCTACGAGCAGTACTTC.

The V gene is TRBV6-6, the J gene TRBJ1-5; maybe TRBD1 (5 bases). Germline V CDR1 and CDR2: MNHNY, SVGAGI (reference sequence). This CDR3 region has 14 residues. V was cut by 2 bases and J by 4 bases, with 9 bases left in between. The CDR3 region is CASSYAEGNQPQHF. Written as DNA, the CDR3 is TGTGCCAGCAGTTACGCGGAGGGGAATCAGCCCCAGCATTTT.

V is TRBV5-1 and J is TRBJ2-1; the match to TRBD1 covers 8 bases. Trimming cost V 4 bases and J 7 bases; bases outside gene matches: 13. This CDR3 has 16 amino acids. The germline gives CDR1 SGHRS, CDR2 YFSETQ. The CDR3 nucleotides are TGCGCCAGCAGCCCGGGATGGACAGGGAGAGTGAATGAGCAGTTCTTC. Translation: CASSPGWTGRVNEQFF.

This clone was counted once. The rearrangement uses TRBV30 and TRBJ2-2; TRBD1 might be the D (8 bases). The CDR3 length is 13 residues. Germline assignment: CDR1 GTSNPN and CDR2 SVGIG (reference sequence). Trimming stripped 5 bases from V and 6 bases from J, with 13 bases between. CDR3 amino acids: CAWGQGGPGELFF. The CDR3 DNA reads as TGTGCCTGGGGACAGGGAGGGCCCGGGGAGCTGTTTTTT.